The text below deals with one TCR beta chain. What it binds is unknown. Primers: 60 Vbeta forward and 13 Jbeta reverse. The table came from immunoSEQ multiplex PCR; TCRdb's copy has only in-frame clones and leaves some out. The sample consists of roughly 150,000 clones, about 64% of them appearing once. The data were obtained in a study of cytomegalovirus exposure and HLA in healthy donors. Overall study context: HLA-typed donors contributed 65 million to 85 million unique TCRs, which were held in an early data release.

Findings of the study overall: It was 160 or so TCR beta chains that were listed as cytomegalovirus-associated.

Trimming took 3 bases from V and 3 from J, leaving 8 bases between them. The V gene's germline CDR1 is SGHVS and CDR2 FQNEAQ. The CDR3 is 13 residues long. The sequencing input was PBMCs. The clonotype comes from a woman aged 30 to 39 in good health and CMV-seropositive. The chain recombines TRBV7-8 with TRBJ1-1, with D hard to call. The CDR3 DNA reads as TGTGCCAGCAGCTTTCAATCGGACACTGAAGCTTTCTTT. Amino acid sequence: CASSFQSDTEAFF.